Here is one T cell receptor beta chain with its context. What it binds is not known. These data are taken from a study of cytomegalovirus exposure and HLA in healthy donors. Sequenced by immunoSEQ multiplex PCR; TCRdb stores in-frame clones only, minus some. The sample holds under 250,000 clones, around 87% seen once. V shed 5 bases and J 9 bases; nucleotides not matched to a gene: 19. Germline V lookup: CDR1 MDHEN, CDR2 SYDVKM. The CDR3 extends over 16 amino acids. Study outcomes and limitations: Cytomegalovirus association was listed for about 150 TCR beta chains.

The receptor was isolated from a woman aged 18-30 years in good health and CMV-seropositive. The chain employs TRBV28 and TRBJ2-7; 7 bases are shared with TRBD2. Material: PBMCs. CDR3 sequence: CASSPPLREANRWQYF. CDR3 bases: TGTGCCAGCAGTCCCCCTTTACGGGAGGCTAATCGGTGGCAGTACTTC.